This T cell receptor (beta chain) emerged from a study of OX40 agonist ivuxolimab in advanced cancers. Broader study findings: The specificity for antigen of the expanded peripheral T cells was not determined.

TCRdb's copy holds only in-frame clones and misses some; the assay was immunoSEQ multiplex PCR. The repertoire holds tens of thousands of clones, with around 80% as singletons. To note about this clone: Its antigen is not known.

The CDR3 is 13 residues long. Trimming stripped 5 bases from V and 8 bases from J, with 12 bases between. Germline V gene data show CDR1 as KGHSH and CDR2 as LQKENI. The material sequenced was CD4+ or CD8+ T cells sorted from blood, taken in a trial of the OX40 agonist ivuxolimab. V and J are TRBV18 and TRBJ1-4, with D tentatively TRBD1 (5 bases). The TCR was taken from an adult with an advanced solid tumor such as melanoma, head and neck, liver or kidney cancer. DNA for the CDR3: TGTGCCAGCTCATTCACCCGGGGGGAAAAACTGTTTTTT. It is translated as CASSFTRGEKLFF.